These 12 T cell receptor beta chains were sequenced from one sample in a study of cytomegalovirus exposure and HLA in healthy donors. PCR employed 60 Vbeta and 13 Jbeta primers. Libraries were prepared by immunoSEQ multiplex PCR; TCRdb keeps only in-frame clonotypes and omits some of them. The sample includes roughly 150,000 clones, more than 60% of them seen just once. Material: PBMCs. These receptors were collected from a man aged 30 to 39 in good health and CMV-seropositive.

The chain has TRBV30 and TRBJ1-2, with 7 bases fitting TRBD1. J lost 0 bases, V lost 1 base, and 5 bases had no gene match. The CDR3 consists of 15 residues. Germline V gene data show CDR1 as GTSNPN and CDR2 as SVGIG (reference sequence). The CDR3 nucleotides read TGTGCCTGGAGTGCCGACACAGGGGCTAACTATGGCTACACCTTC. Protein sequence: CAWSADTGANYGYTF. The full variable domain, with the rest looked up from reference TRBV30 and TRBJ1-2, is SQTIHQWPATLVQPVGSPLSLECTVEGTSNPNLYWYRQAAGRGLQLLFYSVGIGQISSEVPQNLSASRPQDRQFILSSKKLLLSDSGFYLCAWSADTGANYGYTFGSGTRLTVV.

This clone was recorded a few times. The chain recombines TRBV2 with TRBJ1-1; 9 bases are a match to TRBD1. V was clipped by 6 bases and J by 1 base; unmatched bases: 6. This CDR3 is built from 15 residues. Germline V CDR1 and CDR2: SNHLY, FYNNEI. The CDR3 DNA reads TGTGCCAGCAGCGTCCGACAGGGGGGGAACACTGAAGCTTTCTTT. Its translation is CASSVRQGGNTEAFF.

This chain links TRBV19 with TRBJ1-2, with 8 bases aligning to TRBD1. V was clipped by 7 bases and J by 7 bases; unmatched bases: 5. The CDR3 runs to 12 residues. CDR1 and CDR2 (germline): LNHDA, SQIVND (reference sequence). The CDR3 loop reads CASTGQERGYTF. DNA of the CDR3: TGTGCCAGTACGGGACAGGAGCGTGGCTACACCTTC. The full variable domain, in which reference TRBV19 and TRBJ1-2 provide the parts outside the CDR3, is DGGITQSPKYLFRKEGQNVTLSCEQNLNHDAMYWYRQDPGQGLRLIYYSQIVNDFQKGDIAEGYSVSREKKESFPLTVTSAQKNPTAFYLCASTGQERGYTFGSGTRLTVV.

This chain links TRBV5-1 with TRBJ1-1; TRBD1 agrees at 7 bases. Trimming took 7 bases from V and 0 from J; bases not matched to a gene: 6. Germline-derived CDR1 and CDR2 are SGHRS and YFSETQ. This CDR3 comprises 14 residues. This chain's CDR3 is CASGATGMNTEAFF. In nucleotides, the CDR3 is TGCGCCAGCGGGGCGACAGGGATGAACACTGAAGCTTTCTTT.

The chain couples TRBV5-1 to TRBJ2-2; 7 bases fit TRBD1. There are 16 residues in the CDR3. CDR1 and CDR2 from the germline V gene are SGHRS and YFSETQ. With V trimmed by 0 bases and J by 4 bases, 6 bases remained unmatched. The CDR3 bases are TGCGCCAGCAGCTTGGCGGGACAGCAAAGCACCGGGGAGCTGTTTTTT. This encodes CASSLAGQQSTGELFF.

The chain carries TRBV5-6 and TRBJ2-7, with D unresolved. From germline, CDR1 is SGHDT and CDR2 YYEEEE. The CDR3 contains 12 residues. The V gene lost 5 bases and the J gene lost 2 bases, with 8 bases spanning the gap. The chain's CDR3 is CASSSRAYEQYF. DNA for the CDR3: TGTGCCAGCAGTTCCCGGGCCTACGAGCAGTACTTC. Full variable domain (rest looked up from reference TRBV5-6 and TRBJ2-7): DAGVTQSPTHLIKTRGQQVTLRCSPKSGHDTVSWYQQALGQGPQFIFQYYEEEERQRGNFPDRFSGHQFPNYSSELNVNALLLGDSALYLCASSSRAYEQYFGPGTRLTVT.

V and J are TRBV11-2 and TRBJ2-3, with 15 bases that match TRBD2. This CDR3 spans 18 amino acids. Trimming removed 5 bases from V and 7 bases from J; junction bases left unmatched: 13. The germline gives CDR1 SGHAT, CDR2 FQNNGV. The CDR3 DNA follows: TGTGCCAGCAGCAAAATTTCCGGGACTAGCGGGAGGATGAATACGCAGTATTTT. Residues: CASSKISGTSGRMNTQYF.

The chain combines TRBV6-5 with TRBJ1-4, with D possibly TRBD1 on 6 matching bases. Trimming pared 10 bases from V and 8 bases from J, leaving 14 bases between. The V gene's germline CDR1 is MNHEY and CDR2 SVGAGI. CDR3 length: 12 amino acids. The DNA for the CDR3 is TGTGCCACGTACAGGGTTAGGGAAAAACTGTTTTTT. This sequence encodes CATYRVREKLFF.

This chain links TRBV28 with TRBJ2-1, with TRBD2 as a possible D gene (6 bases). Germline values: CDR1 MDHEN, CDR2 SYDVKM. Trimming removed 10 bases at V and 4 bases at J, with 23 bases between. CDR3 length: 16 amino acids. The DNA for the CDR3 is TGTGCCACCACGGGCAGTGTTGGGAGGCGTTACAATGAGCAGTTCTTC. Translated: CATTGSVGRRYNEQFF.

To note about this clone: This same CDR3 is encoded by further DNA sequences in the sample. The chain joins TRBV19 to TRBJ1-1; possible D gene TRBD1, 6 bases. V was trimmed by 3 bases and J by 0 bases, leaving 8 bases between them. The CDR3 runs to 14 residues. Germline V gene data show CDR1 as LNHDA and CDR2 as SQIVND (reference sequence). The CDR3 region has the DNA TGTGCCAGTAGTATCGGACAGATGAACACTGAAGCTTTCTTT. As protein: CASSIGQMNTEAFF.

The V call is TRBV5-1, the J call TRBJ2-1; TRBD2 agrees at 12 bases. Germline CDR1 is SGHRS and CDR2 is YFSETQ. The trim removed 4 bases at V and 9 bases at J, leaving 8 bases unmatched. The CDR3 length is 15 residues. Here the CDR3 reads CASSVGLAGLSEQFF. The CDR3 nucleotides are TGCGCCAGCAGCGTCGGACTAGCGGGATTGAGTGAGCAGTTCTTC.

This chain joins TRBV4-1 and TRBJ2-3; maybe TRBD2 (6 bases). The CDR3 totals 13 residues. The V and J ends lost 3 bases and 11 bases respectively, with 15 bases between them. Germline loops: CDR1 MGHRA, CDR2 YSYEKL. The CDR3 nucleotides read TGCGCCAGCAGCCACCCGGGGGTGGGGGGGCAGTATTTT. Protein: CASSHPGVGGQYF.